This T cell receptor (beta chain) was sequenced in a study of Graves' ophthalmopathy and Graves' hyperthyroidism. Study as a whole: Specimen type is peripheral blood, obtained at initial diagnosis before any treatment.

The study, taken as a whole, reports: With around 70% sensitivity and 72% to 80% specificity, the model predicted ophthalmopathy progression.

As regards this clonotype: Antigen: not known.

CDR3 size: 13 residues. The V end lost 6 bases, the J end lost 2 bases, and 10 bases lay between the germline ends. Amplification of the TCR beta CDR3 regions used RNA transcripts (as template). The library came from an HTBI-primed first-round RT-PCR and a second-round multiplex PCR. TCRdb passed the multiplex PCR reads through MiXCR, listing each CDR3 protein once. The profile covers roughly 160,000 distinct CDR3 sequences, with about 40% appearing a single time and roughly 6% taken by the ten largest. Having ophthalmopathy, the donors showed moderate-to-severe activity, CAS ≥3 and NOSPECS ≥4, with disease lasting under 3 months.

Sequencing was carried out using peripheral blood. This TCR came from a woman between 35 and 50 years old with Graves' ophthalmopathy. The chain combines TRBV12-3 or TRBV12-4 with TRBJ2-5, with a possible D match to TRBD1 (5 bases). CDR3 in DNA: TGTGCCAGCAGATGGACACAGCAAGAGACCCAGTACTTC. Translated, it gives CASRWTQQETQYF.